These 13 T cell receptor beta chains came from one sample sequenced in a study of blood T cell repertoires in COVID-19. TCRdb keeps only in-frame clones here, not all; method: immunoSEQ multiplex PCR. In the table there are some 390,000 clones, roughly 90% of which are singletons. The sequenced sample was peripheral blood. All receptors derive from a woman in her forties with COVID-19, enrolled during active disease.

This rearrangement joins TRBV5-4 to TRBJ1-5, with a possible D match to TRBD1 (5 bases). The V gene lost 3 bases and the J gene lost 0 bases, with 25 bases spanning the gap. The CDR3 is 20 amino acids. Germline CDR1 SGHNT, CDR2 YYREEE (reference sequence). The CDR3 spells CASSYISTATSFYSNQPQHF. CDR3 nucleotides: TGTGCCAGCAGCTATATTTCGACAGCAACCTCCTTTTATAGCAATCAGCCCCAGCATTTT.

The V call is TRBV9, the J call TRBJ2-2, with D perhaps matching TRBD1 (5 bases). CDR1 SGDLS and CDR2 YYNGEE come from the germline V gene. Trimming left V 0 bases short and J 5 bases short, with 11 bases between. The CDR3 is 15 residues long. This chain's CDR3 is CASSVGQGGTGELFF. The DNA for the CDR3 is TGTGCCAGCAGCGTAGGGCAGGGTGGGACCGGGGAGCTGTTTTTT.

Comment on this clone: Other DNA sequences from this sample encode an identical CDR3 as well. The chain joins TRBV7-2 to TRBJ1-6, with 7 bases that match TRBD1. CDR1 and CDR2 from the germline V gene are SGHTA and FQGNSA. The length of the CDR3 is 15 residues. Unmatched junction bases numbered 3, after V lost 1 base and J lost 6 bases. Written as DNA, the CDR3 is TGTGCCAGCAGCTTAGGGGGACAGACTAATTCACCCCTCCACTTT. Translated: CASSLGGQTNSPLHF. Using reference TRBV7-2 and TRBJ1-6 for the parts outside the CDR3, the full variable domain is GAGVSQSPSNKVTEKGKDVELRCDPISGHTALYWYRQSLGQGLEFLIYFQGNSAPDKSGLPSDRFSAERTGGSVSTLTIQRTQQEDSAVYLCASSLGGQTNSPLHFGNGTRLTVT.

This chain joins TRBV6-6 and TRBJ2-1; D uncertain. This CDR3 contains 13 residues. Germline V gene data show CDR1 as MNHNY and CDR2 as SVGAGI (reference sequence). The V and J ends lost 6 bases and 6 bases respectively, with 12 bases between them. CDR3 DNA sequence: TGTGCCAGCAGATTGCCTAATCCCAATGAGCAGTTCTTC. Translated, it gives CASRLPNPNEQFF.

J is TRBJ1-5 and V is TRBV28, with D perhaps TRBD1 (6 bases). CDR1 is MDHEN, CDR2 SYDVKM, per germline. V shed 6 bases and J shed 2 bases, with 11 bases lying between them. The CDR3 loop spans 14 amino acids. CDR3 DNA sequence: TGTGCCAGCAGAAGGGGGTTGGGCAATCAGCCCCAGCATTTT. It yields the protein CASRRGLGNQPQHF.

The J gene is TRBJ2-7, the V gene TRBV19, with 7 bases aligning to TRBD2. The CDR3 length is 15 residues. Germline assignment: CDR1 LNHDA and CDR2 SQIVND (reference sequence). V was pared by 5 bases and J by 2 bases, with 9 bases of the junction left unmatched. The CDR3 sequence: CASSPGLGRPYEQYF. The DNA of the CDR3 is TGTGCCAGTAGTCCAGGACTAGGTCGACCCTACGAGCAGTACTTC.

V usage is TRBV3-1 (or the pseudogene TRBV3-2) and J usage is TRBJ2-7, with D possibly TRBD1 on 5 matching bases. The germline V and J ends were trimmed by 1 base and 5 bases, with 15 bases remaining between them. The V gene's germline CDR1 is LGHDT and CDR2 YNNKEL (reference sequence). The CDR3 is made up of 15 amino acids. The CDR3 DNA sequence: TGTGCCAGCAGCCAAGGGATACATAGGGGTAACGAGCAGTACTTC. Protein sequence: CASSQGIHRGNEQYF.

The sample holds one count of this clone. This chain connects TRBV3-1 (or the pseudogene TRBV3-2) to TRBJ1-6; TRBD1 aligns across 10 bases. Per germline, CDR1 LGHDT and CDR2 YNNKEL (reference sequence). This CDR3 has 17 residues. The ends lost 4 bases at V and 9 bases at J; junction bases unmatched: 12. The CDR3 reads CASSLRQGARKSSPLHF. In nucleotides, the CDR3 is TGTGCCAGCAGCCTCCGACAGGGGGCAAGGAAGAGTTCACCCCTCCACTTT.

The CDR3: CASRQGAAYNEQFF. For the CDR3, the DNA is TGTGCCAGCCGCCAGGGGGCTGCCTACAATGAGCAGTTCTTC. This chain links TRBV6-5 with TRBJ2-1; TRBD1 agrees at 8 bases. The CDR3 extends over 14 amino acids. Germline V gene sequence: CDR1 MNHEY, CDR2 SVGAGI. Trimming at V came to 8 bases and at J to 2 bases, leaving 5 bases not matched to a gene.

This clone was found once. The genes are TRBV5-1 and TRBJ2-1; 10 nucleotides align to TRBD2. Germline values: CDR1 SGHRS, CDR2 YFSETQ. This CDR3 is built from 15 residues. V lost 7 bases and J lost 4; bases outside the gene matches: 8. The CDR3 sequence: CASRYSGGLYNEQFF. As DNA, the CDR3 is TGCGCCAGCCGATATAGCGGGGGGTTATACAATGAGCAGTTCTTC.

The chain recombines TRBV28 with TRBJ1-1; tentatively, D is TRBD1 (5 bases). Trimming stripped 4 bases from V and 9 bases from J, with 12 bases between. The germline CDR1 and CDR2 sequences are MDHEN and SYDVKM. The CDR3 extends over 12 amino acids. CDR3 protein: CASSSHGGKAFF. DNA for the CDR3: TGTGCCAGCAGTTCCCACGGGGGAAAAGCTTTCTTT.

The V and J genes are TRBV7-9 and TRBJ1-3; TRBD1 matches at 7 bases. The junction had 6 bases not matched to a gene; V was cut back by 1 base and J by 6 bases. This CDR3 contains 15 residues. From germline, CDR1 is SEHNR and CDR2 FQNEAQ (reference sequence). CDR3 in amino acids: CASSLGRGPENTIYF. DNA of the CDR3: TGTGCCAGCAGCTTAGGAAGGGGGCCTGAAAACACCATATATTTT.

The CDR3 DNA reads TGCAGCGTTGTTTCGACAGGGGTCAATGGCTACACCTTC. Amino acid sequence: CSVVSTGVNGYTF. The rearrangement links TRBV29-1 to TRBJ1-2, with 8 positions matching TRBD1. Trimming took 4 bases from V and 6 from J; bases not matched to a gene: 7. From germline, CDR1 is SQVTM and CDR2 ANQGSEA. CDR3 length: 13 amino acids.